These T cell receptor beta chains were read from a single sample in a study of blood T cells in healthy people across ages. TCRdb called the 5' RACE reads again in MiXCR, with one record for every CDR3 protein. Of fewer than 2,000,000 distinct CDR3 sequences listed, about 32% are singletons. Sequencing input: blood. The receptors derive from a woman aged 30 to 39 in good health. CDR3s include the opening cysteine and the closing phenylalanine or tryptophan. The D gene is left open where the match is weak. A row's size may be missing; if present it is once, few, many or a size class.

v_call	d_call	clone_size	j_call	cdr3_nt	cdr3_aa
TRBV7-2	NA	few	TRBJ2-5	TGTGCCAGCAGCTTTGTCGGGGTTACAGAGACCCAGTACTTC	CASSFVGVTETQYF
TRBV20-1	NA	NA	TRBJ1-1	TGCAGTGCCCTGACTAGTCAGACTGAAGCTTTCTTT	CSALTSQTEAFF
TRBV10-1	TRBD2	NA	TRBJ2-5	TGCGCCAGCAGTAAGGCGGGGGGAGAGACCCAGTACTTC	CASSKAGGETQYF
TRBV12-3/TRBV12-4	TRBD2	NA	TRBJ2-1	TGTGCCAGCAGTTGGGGCCCGGGAGGTTCCCACAATGAGCAGTTCTTC	CASSWGPGGSHNEQFF
TRBV5-1	NA	NA	TRBJ1-2	TGCGCCAGCAGCTTGCCCTGGACAGACGGATATGGCTACACCTTC	CASSLPWTDGYGYTF
TRBV7-8	NA	NA	TRBJ2-1	TGTGCCAGCAGCTTAGGGGGAACAGGGACTCAGCAGCAGTTCTTC	CASSLGGTGTQQQFF
TRBV7-9	TRBD1	NA	TRBJ1-2	TGTGCCAGCACCGAATATGACAGGGCTAACTATGGCTACACCTTC	CASTEYDRANYGYTF
TRBV4-1	NA	NA	TRBJ2-7	TGCGCCAGCAGCCAAGCCCCCCTCCCGGGGGCCGGGTACGAGCAGTACTTC	CASSQAPLPGAGYEQYF
TRBV20-1	TRBD1	NA	TRBJ2-1	TGCAGTGCCTCAGGGACAGGGGCGAGGAATGAGCAGTTCTTC	CSASGTGARNEQFF
TRBV3-1	NA	NA	TRBJ2-7	TGTGCCAGCAGCCAAGTGGCCAGCGCGAGCGAGCAGTACTTC	CASSQVASASEQYF
TRBV20-1	NA	few	TRBJ2-3	TGCAGTGCCAGAGGGGACCTATCGTTTGATACGCAGTATTTT	CSARGDLSFDTQYF
TRBV4-1	TRBD2	many	TRBJ2-1	TGCGCCAGCAGCCCACTAGCGGGGGGGGTAAATGAGCAGTTCTTC	CASSPLAGGVNEQFF
TRBV6-5	TRBD1	NA	TRBJ1-6	TGTGCCAGCAGTTACCCAGGGGGCAGGAATTCACCCCTCCACTTT	CASSYPGGRNSPLHF
TRBV12-3/TRBV12-4	NA	few	TRBJ2-2	TGTGCCAGCAGTTTCAGGGGCGCGGGGACCGGGGAGCTGTTTTTT	CASSFRGAGTGELFF
TRBV27	NA	few	TRBJ2-7	TGTGCCAGCAGTTTGTCCACAGCCACCTACGAGCAGTACTTC	CASSLSTATYEQYF
TRBV7-9	NA	few	TRBJ2-7	TGTGCCAGCAGTCCAACTGACCGAAGCCCCTACGAGCAGTACTTC	CASSPTDRSPYEQYF
TRBV7-8	NA	many	TRBJ2-4	TGTGCCAGCAGCCTTAAAAACATTCAGTACTTC	CASSLKNIQYF
TRBV7-9	NA	NA	TRBJ2-2	TGTGCCAGCAGCTTACTTCGCGGTGGTACCGGGGAGCTGTTTTTT	CASSLLRGGTGELFF
TRBV12-3/TRBV12-4	NA	many	TRBJ2-1	TGTGCCAGCAGGTTGGGGGGCACGTTTAGCTCCCAGTTCTTC	CASRLGGTFSSQFF
TRBV10-3	TRBD2	many	TRBJ2-7	TGTGCCATCAGTGACCCTAGCGGGGGCCGGTACGAGCAGTACTTC	CAISDPSGGRYEQYF
TRBV4-1	NA	few	TRBJ2-5	TGCGCCAGCAGCCAAGAACTAGCCCTAGGGGAGGAGACCCAGTACTTC	CASSQELALGEETQYF
TRBV6-5	TRBD1	once	TRBJ2-7	TGTGCCAGCAGTTACGGGGACAGGGGGAACGAGCGGTACTTC	CASSYGDRGNERYF
TRBV7-9	TRBD2	NA	TRBJ2-7	TGTGCCACAATTGGAGAGGGAGGGTACAAGCAGTACTTC	CATIGEGGYKQYF
TRBV28	TRBD2	few	TRBJ2-7	TGTGCCAGCAGTTCTGGACTAGAAGGCCCCTCGTCCTACGAGCAGTACTTC	CASSSGLEGPSSYEQYF